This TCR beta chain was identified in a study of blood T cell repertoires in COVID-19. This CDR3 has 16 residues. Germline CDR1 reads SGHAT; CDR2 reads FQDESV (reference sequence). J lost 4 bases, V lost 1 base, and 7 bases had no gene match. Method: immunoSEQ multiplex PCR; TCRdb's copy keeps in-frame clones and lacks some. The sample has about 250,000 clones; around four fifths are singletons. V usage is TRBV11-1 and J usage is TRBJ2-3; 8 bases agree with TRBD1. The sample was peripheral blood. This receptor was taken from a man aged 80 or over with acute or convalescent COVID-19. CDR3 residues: CASSLGQGQQADTQYF. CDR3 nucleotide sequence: TGTGCCAGCAGCTTAGGACAGGGGCAACAAGCAGATACGCAGTATTTT. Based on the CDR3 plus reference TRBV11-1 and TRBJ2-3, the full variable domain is EAEVAQSPRYKITEKSQAVAFWCDPISGHATLYWYRQILGQGPELLVQFQDESVVDDSQLPKDRFSAERLKGVDSTLKIQPAELGDSAMYLCASSLGQGQQADTQYFGPGTRLTVL.